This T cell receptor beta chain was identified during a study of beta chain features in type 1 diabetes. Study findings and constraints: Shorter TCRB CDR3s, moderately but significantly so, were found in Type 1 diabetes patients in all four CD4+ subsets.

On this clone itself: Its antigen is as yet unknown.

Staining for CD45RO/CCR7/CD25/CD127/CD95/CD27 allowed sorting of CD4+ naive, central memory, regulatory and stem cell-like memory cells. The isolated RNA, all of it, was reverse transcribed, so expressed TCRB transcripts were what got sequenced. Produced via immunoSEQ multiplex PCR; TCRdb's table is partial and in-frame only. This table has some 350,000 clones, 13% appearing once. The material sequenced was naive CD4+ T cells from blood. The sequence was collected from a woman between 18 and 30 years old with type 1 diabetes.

CDR3 region: CATSRAPGLANTGELFF. The DNA of the CDR3 is TGTGCCACCAGCAGAGCTCCGGGACTAGCAAACACCGGGGAGCTGTTTTTT. The V gene is TRBV15, the J gene TRBJ2-2; 9 nucleotides agree with TRBD2. Trimming at V came to 1 base and at J to 2 bases, leaving 5 bases not matched to a gene. Germline CDR1 LNHNV, CDR2 YYDKDF (reference sequence). The CDR3 totals 17 residues.